The clone carrying this T cell receptor beta chain has only a few counts. What it binds is unknown. The data belong to a study of shared clonotypes between healthy human individuals. Clones were sequenced by immunoSEQ multiplex PCR, and TCRdb holds only the in-frame ones, with some missing. The table has approximately 2,000,000 clones, 85% to 95% seen once. CDR1 is SEHNR, CDR2 FQNEAQ, per germline (reference sequence). This CDR3 is 13 amino acids long. V was clipped by 6 bases and J by 3 bases, with 9 bases between them. Broader study findings: Across a few donors, naive CD4 shared around 5%, naive CD8 around 3.8%, memory CD4 roughly 2.5%, memory CD8 over 0.3%.

Sequenced: naive CD4+ T cells from PBMCs. Subset here: CD45RA+ positively selected. The receptor was derived from a man between 18 and 35 years old in good health. Some clones in this sample may be carry-over from other donors' samples. The gene calls are TRBV7-9 and TRBJ2-1; a possible D gene is TRBD1 (6 bases). In nucleotides, the CDR3 is TGTGCCAGCAGGAAGGACAGCTACAATGAGCAGTTCTTC. It translates to CASRKDSYNEQFF. The full variable domain, in which reference TRBV7-9 and TRBJ2-1 provide the parts outside the CDR3, is DTGVSQNPRHKITKRGQNVTFRCDPISEHNRLYWYRQTLGQGPEFLTYFQNEAQLEKSRLLSDRFSAERPKGSFSTLEIQRTEQGDSAMYLCASRKDSYNEQFFGPGTRLTVL.